One and the same sample provided the 29 T cell receptor beta chains below, sequenced in a study of cytomegalovirus exposure and HLA in healthy donors. 13 Jbeta primers and 60 Vbeta primers were used for the PCR. TCRdb's copy holds only in-frame clones and misses some; the assay was immunoSEQ multiplex PCR. The repertoire holds about 45,000 clones, with around 72% as singletons. Sequencing was carried out using PBMCs. The receptors come from a woman in her twenties or thirties in good health and CMV-seronegative.

The rearrangement links TRBV7-8 to TRBJ1-5, with 10 bases lining up with TRBD1. This CDR3 comprises 14 residues. Losses at the gene ends were 5 bases for V and 4 bases for J; bases not matched to a gene: 2. The germline CDR1 and CDR2 sequences are SGHVS and FQNEAQ. CDR3 sequence reads: CASSPGQGNQPQHF. Written as DNA, the CDR3 is TGTGCCAGCAGCCCGGGACAGGGGAATCAGCCCCAGCATTTT.

The chain's CDR3 is CARSNSGTSFNEQYF. The CDR3 DNA is TGTGCCAGAAGCAATTCCGGGACTAGCTTCAACGAGCAGTACTTC. The gene calls are TRBV5-3 and TRBJ2-7; 9 bases fit TRBD2. TRBV5-3 is reported as an ORF; its role is uncertain. The CDR3 length is 15 residues. V was pared by 4 bases and J by 5 bases, with 10 bases of the junction left unmatched.

V is TRBV30 and J is TRBJ2-2; D gene ambiguous. V was clipped by 1 base and J by 6 bases, with 12 bases between them. This CDR3 has 14 amino acids. Germline assignment: CDR1 GTSNPN and CDR2 SVGIG (reference sequence). CDR3 in amino acids: CAWSERGLAGELFF. CDR3 nucleotides: TGTGCCTGGAGTGAAAGAGGCTTGGCCGGGGAGCTGTTTTTT.

The rearrangement links TRBV5-1 to TRBJ1-2; D uncertain. This CDR3 comprises 15 residues. V was pared by 6 bases and J by 4 bases, with 19 bases between. Germline V gives CDR1 SGHRS, CDR2 YFSETQ. CDR3 DNA sequence: TGCGCCAGCATCCCCTGGGAGGGATCCCTCTATGGCTACACCTTC. Translated: CASIPWEGSLYGYTF.

With regard to this clone: The identical CDR3 is also encoded by other nucleotide sequences in the sample. The chain carries TRBV29-1 and TRBJ2-5; 11 nucleotides match TRBD2. The CDR3 extends over 13 amino acids. The V and J ends lost 3 bases and 5 bases, in that order; junction bases with no gene match: 2. Germline lookup yields CDR1 SQVTM and CDR2 ANQGSEA. The CDR3 region is CSVEGLAEETQYF. The CDR3 coding sequence is TGCAGCGTTGAGGGACTAGCGGAGGAGACCCAGTACTTC.

CDR3 coding DNA: TGTGCCAGCAGCACTTTCGACAGGGGCGACGAGCAGTACTTC. Its translation: CASSTFDRGDEQYF. The chain joins TRBV7-8 to TRBJ2-7; 8 bases fit TRBD1. Per the germline V gene, CDR1 is SGHVS and CDR2 is FQNEAQ. This CDR3 is built from 14 residues. V trimming: 5 bases; J trimming: 5 bases; junction bases outside the gene matches: 8. Filled out from reference TRBV7-8 and TRBJ2-7, the complete variable domain reads GAGVSQSPRYKVAKRGQDVALRCDPISGHVSLFWYQQALGQGPEFLTYFQNEAQLDKSGLPSDRFFAERPEGSVSTLKIQRTQQEDSAVYLCASSTFDRGDEQYFGPGTRLTVT.

The chain carries TRBV9 and TRBJ2-7, with 8 nucleotides matching TRBD2. Germline V gene lookup returns CDR1 SGDLS and CDR2 YYNGEE. The CDR3 is 15 amino acids. V lost 2 bases and J lost 4; bases outside the gene matches: 8. The CDR3 DNA reads TGTGCCAGCAGCGTTAGCGGGACCTTTGGATACGAGCAGTACTTC. The encoded protein is CASSVSGTFGYEQYF.

The chain joins TRBV2 to TRBJ2-2; 7 bases are shared with TRBD1. V shed 5 bases, J shed 2 bases, and the junction held 8 bases outside the gene matches. Germline values: CDR1 SNHLY, CDR2 FYNNEI. CDR3 size: 16 residues. CDR3 in amino acids: CASSTGTARNTGELFF. The CDR3 DNA follows: TGTGCCAGCAGTACCGGGACAGCTAGAAACACCGGGGAGCTGTTTTTT.

This clone was detected only a few times. The V gene is TRBV5-1, the J gene TRBJ2-2; 8 bases map to TRBD2. CDR1 is SGHRS and CDR2 is YFSETQ in the germline V gene. The V and J ends lost 3 bases and 4 bases, in that order; junction bases with no gene match: 8. The CDR3 covers 16 residues. The CDR3 loop is CASSYSLSGTTGELFF. The CDR3 DNA reads TGCGCCAGCAGCTATAGCCTTAGCGGGACCACCGGGGAGCTGTTTTTT.

The chain uses TRBV13 and TRBJ2-7, with TRBD2 matching 7 bases. Looked up from germline, CDR1 is PRHDT and CDR2 is FYEKMQ (reference sequence). The J segment lost 3 bases and the V segment lost 1 base, leaving 15 bases of the junction unmatched. The CDR3 is made up of 18 amino acids. The CDR3 DNA reads TGTGCCAGCAGCTTAGAGGGTTGGGGGGGACCTCTTATCTACGAGCAGTACTTC. Encoded protein: CASSLEGWGGPLIYEQYF. Variable domain in full (rest from reference TRBV13 and TRBJ2-7): AAGVIQSPRHLIKEKRETATLKCYPIPRHDTVYWYQQGPGQDPQFLISFYEKMQSDKGSIPDRFSAQQFSDYHSELNMSSLELGDSALYFCASSLEGWGGPLIYEQYFGPGTRLTVT.

This clone has just one count. This sequence joins TRBV2 and TRBJ2-5; a possible D gene is TRBD1 (6 bases). Germline V gene sequence: CDR1 SNHLY, CDR2 FYNNEI. The CDR3 has 13 amino acids. Deletions cut 6 bases from V and 5 bases from J, with 13 bases between. This CDR3 is CASSQGHRETQYF. In DNA form, the CDR3 reads TGTGCCAGCAGCCAGGGACATAGGGAGACCCAGTACTTC. Complete variable domain (other parts from reference TRBV2 and TRBJ2-5): EPEVTQTPSHQVTQMGQEVILRCVPISNHLYFYWYRQILGQKVEFLVSFYNNEISEKSEIFDDQFSVERPDGSNFTLKIRSTKLEDSAMYFCASSQGHRETQYFGPGTRLLVL.

The chain links TRBV6-5 to TRBJ1-1; possible D gene TRBD1, 5 bases. Trimming took 0 bases from V and 4 from J, leaving 12 bases between them. This CDR3 is built from 15 residues. Looked up from germline, CDR1 is MNHEY and CDR2 is SVGAGI. CDR3 loop: CASSYSKWGGTEAFF. As DNA, the CDR3 is TGTGCCAGCAGTTACTCGAAATGGGGGGGCACTGAAGCTTTCTTT.

In nucleotides, the CDR3 is TGTGCCAGCTCGGCGGGACTAGCGCAAGTCCAAGAGACCCAGTACTTC. Encoded protein: CASSAGLAQVQETQYF. V is TRBV7-2 and J is TRBJ2-5; TRBD2 matches at 10 bases. J was trimmed by 1 base and V by 8 bases; bases with no gene match: 10. Per germline, CDR1 SGHTA and CDR2 FQGNSA. The CDR3 extends over 16 amino acids.

To note about this clone: A junction end diverges from the germline sequence, so it may reflect a read error. This CDR3 reads CASRNRETAGDF. The CDR3 region has the DNA TGCGCCAGCAGGAACAGGGAGACCGCCGGTGACTTC. The chain links TRBV10-1 to TRBJ2-7; D may be TRBD1 (6 bases). The germline gives CDR1 WNHNN, CDR2 SYGVQD (reference sequence). This CDR3 has 12 residues.

J is TRBJ1-1 and V is TRBV6-1; 11 bases map to TRBD1. The CDR3 is made up of 16 amino acids. Germline CDR1 and CDR2: MNHNS and SASEGT. V was pared by 2 bases and J by 6 bases, with 8 bases of the junction left unmatched. CDR3 in DNA: TGTGCCAGCAGTGAACGGACAGGGGGCGATGTATCTGAAGCTTTCTTT. It is translated as CASSERTGGDVSEAFF.

The J gene is TRBJ1-4, the V gene TRBV4-1; a possible D gene is TRBD1 (5 bases). CDR3 length: 17 amino acids. Deletions cut 0 bases from V and 7 bases from J, with 18 bases between. Per the germline V gene, CDR1 is MGHRA and CDR2 is YSYEKL. The CDR3 nucleotides are TGCGCCAGCAGCCAAGAAGGGATGGTAGCTAGGGGTGAAAAACTGTTTTTT. It yields the protein CASSQEGMVARGEKLFF.

The table lists this clone with a few counts. The chain has TRBV5-4 and TRBJ1-1; D may be TRBD1 (5 bases). The ends were cut back, 5 bases at V and 0 bases at J, with 14 bases in the middle. Per the germline V gene, CDR1 is SGHNT and CDR2 is YYREEE (reference sequence). This CDR3 contains 15 residues. The CDR3 here is CASSPGGMLNTEAFF. CDR3 nucleotides: TGTGCCAGCAGTCCCGGGGGAATGCTGAACACTGAAGCTTTCTTT.

This chain links TRBV20-1 with TRBJ1-2; 7 bases match TRBD1. This CDR3 spans 11 amino acids. The germline V gene encodes CDR1 DFQATT and CDR2 SNEGSKA (reference sequence). The CDR3 DNA sequence: TGCAGGGCCGGGACAGACTATGGCTACACCTTC. As protein: CRAGTDYGYTF.

A single count supports this clone. The genes are TRBV14 and TRBJ2-7; D is ambiguous. The CDR3 runs to 13 residues. V lost 1 base and J 6 bases, leaving 10 bases between the germline ends. Germline-derived CDR1 and CDR2 are SGHDN and FVKESK. The CDR3 here is CASSQAPHSEQYF. The CDR3 nucleotides are TGTGCCAGCAGCCAAGCCCCCCATAGCGAGCAGTACTTC.

The chain joins TRBV5-6 to TRBJ1-2, with TRBD1 as a possible D gene (6 bases). V was clipped by 4 bases and J by 4 bases, with 23 bases between them. The CDR3 consists of 17 residues. Germline CDR1 SGHDT, CDR2 YYEEEE. In DNA form, the CDR3 reads TGTGCCAGCAGCCACTATTGGACAGCAGAAATTGGCTATGGCTACACCTTC. As protein: CASSHYWTAEIGYGYTF.

The gene calls are TRBV5-1 and TRBJ2-5; 7 bases match TRBD1. J lost 5 bases, V lost 0 bases, and 7 bases had no gene match. CDR3 length: 15 residues. The V gene's germline CDR1 is SGHRS and CDR2 YFSETQ. As DNA, the CDR3 is TGCGCCAGCAGCTTGGGACAGGGATTAGCGGAGACCCAGTACTTC. Translated, it gives CASSLGQGLAETQYF.

V gene TRBV7-9 combines with J gene TRBJ2-7; TRBD2 matches 11 bases. The CDR3 is 15 amino acids. The junction had 0 bases not matched to a gene; V was cut back by 1 base and J by 1 base. Germline CDR1 is SEHNR and CDR2 is FQNEAQ (reference sequence). CDR3 amino acids: CASSLVAGGSYEQYF. CDR3 DNA: TGTGCCAGCAGCTTAGTAGCGGGAGGGTCCTACGAGCAGTACTTC.

The chain couples TRBV28 to TRBJ1-2; the match to TRBD1 covers 8 bases. Trimming took 4 bases from V and 5 from J; bases not matched to a gene: 9. The germline gives CDR1 MDHEN, CDR2 SYDVKM. The CDR3 length is 15 residues. The CDR3 loop reads CASSSPTRQGYGYTF. CDR3 coding DNA: TGTGCCAGCAGTTCGCCGACGAGACAGGGGTATGGCTACACCTTC.

This clone was observed once. V gene TRBV5-1 combines with J gene TRBJ1-6, with unresolved D. The CDR3 is 17 amino acids. CDR1 SGHRS and CDR2 YFSETQ come from the germline V gene. Trimming left V 0 bases short and J 0 bases short, with 10 bases between. The CDR3 protein is CASSLGGLSSYNSPLHF. In DNA, the CDR3 is TGCGCCAGCAGCTTGGGAGGGTTAAGCTCCTATAATTCACCCCTCCACTTT.

This clone was seen a few times. The chain is built from TRBV6-5 and TRBJ1-1; TRBD1 matches at 7 bases. The V segment lost 4 bases and the J segment 4 bases; nucleotides outside the gene matches: 9. Germline V gene data show CDR1 as MNHEY and CDR2 as SVGAGI. The CDR3 extends over 15 amino acids. The CDR3 DNA sequence: TGTGCCAGCAGTTTAAGGGGGCTTGGCGGCACTGAAGCTTTCTTT. It encodes CASSLRGLGGTEAFF.

This clone was seen once. The V and J genes are TRBV5-1 and TRBJ2-1; 9 bases align to TRBD1. Trimming at V came to 3 bases and at J to 5 bases, leaving 12 bases not matched to a gene. Germline V CDR1 and CDR2: SGHRS, YFSETQ. This CDR3 spans 17 amino acids. The CDR3 spells CASSSPVGDRVNNEQFF. The CDR3 nucleotides are TGCGCCAGCAGCTCTCCTGTCGGGGACAGGGTTAACAATGAGCAGTTCTTC.

The chain has TRBV28 and TRBJ1-5; D not certain. Trimming left V 6 bases short and J 6 bases short, with 9 bases between. The CDR3 is made up of 12 amino acids. Germline assignment: CDR1 MDHEN and CDR2 SYDVKM. CDR3 in amino acids: CASRPSGQPQHF. Here the CDR3 DNA reads TGTGCCAGCAGGCCCTCGGGTCAGCCCCAGCATTTT.

The CDR3 reads CASSLGRGLERYTF. DNA for the CDR3: TGCGCCAGCAGCTTGGGCAGGGGCCTGGAGAGGTACACCTTC. The chain couples TRBV5-1 to TRBJ1-2; D might be TRBD1 (6 bases). CDR1 is SGHRS, CDR2 YFSETQ, per germline. Trimming pared 0 bases from V and 11 bases from J, leaving 17 bases between. CDR3 length equals 14 residues.

This sequence joins TRBV7-2 and TRBJ1-6, with D perhaps TRBD1 (6 bases). The germline V gene encodes CDR1 SGHTA and CDR2 FQGNSA. The CDR3 consists of 16 residues. Trimming removed 0 bases at V and 6 bases at J, with 12 bases between. CDR3 coding DNA: TGTGCCAGCAGCTTAGCGGGAACAGGGAGTAATTCACCCCTCCACTTT. Residues: CASSLAGTGSNSPLHF.